The sequence of this T cell receptor beta chain was determined in a study of blood T cells in healthy people across ages. V was pared by 0 bases and J by 5 bases, with 4 bases between. Germline V gene sequence: CDR1 KGHDR, CDR2 SFDVKD. This CDR3 has 13 amino acids. With a J-beta primer mix and a sample-barcoded 5' primer, a second PCR ran about 6 to 11 cycles. Each CDR3 protein is one row after TCRdb ran MiXCR on the 5' RACE reads. The profile shows roughly 1.5 million distinct CDR3 sequences, roughly two fifths of them singletons. There are a few counts of this clonotype. The chain links TRBV24-1 to TRBJ2-1, with unresolved D. The sample was blood. The TCR was taken from a woman younger than 35 in good health. CDR3 in amino acids: CATSDLRDNEQFF. CDR3 bases: TGTGCCACCAGTGATTTGCGCGACAATGAGCAGTTCTTC.